Below, 7 T cell receptor beta chains from the same sample are listed, as sequenced in a study of blood T cell repertoires in COVID-19. Measured with immunoSEQ multiplex PCR; TCRdb has only the in-frame clones, and not every one. The table has about 160,000 clones, 79% seen once. The sequenced material came from peripheral blood. The receptors come from a woman aged 60 to 75 with COVID-19, enrolled during active disease.

The CDR3 sequence is CASSSADRGSGNTIYF. DNA for the CDR3: TGTGCCAGCAGCTCCGCCGACAGGGGCTCTGGAAACACCATATATTTT. V is TRBV5-4 and J is TRBJ1-3, with 8 positions matching TRBD1. Looked up from germline, CDR1 is SGHNT and CDR2 is YYREEE (reference sequence). The junction had 5 bases not matched to a gene; V was cut back by 3 bases and J by 0 bases. The CDR3 sequence is 16 residues long.

The genes are TRBV10-3 and TRBJ2-7, with TRBD2 matching over 10 bases. The germline V gene encodes CDR1 ENHRY and CDR2 SYGVKD. J gave up 0 bases and V 8 bases, and 4 bases lay outside the gene matches. This CDR3 spans 14 amino acids. This CDR3 reads CAISPSGSSYEQYF. CDR3 bases: TGTGCCATCTCCCCTAGCGGGAGCTCCTACGAGCAGTACTTC.

The V and J genes are TRBV10-3 and TRBJ2-7; D remains unclear. Trimming pared 7 bases from V and 5 bases from J, leaving 6 bases between. CDR3 length equals 10 residues. The germline V gene has CDR1 ENHRY and CDR2 SYGVKD. The CDR3 loop is CAIMSNEQYF. The CDR3 nucleotides read TGTGCCATCATGAGTAACGAGCAGTACTTC.

The chain employs TRBV28 and TRBJ1-5; the match to TRBD1 covers 8 bases. CDR3 length: 14 amino acids. J gave up 4 bases and V 9 bases, and 8 bases lay outside the gene matches. Germline CDR1 reads MDHEN; CDR2 reads SYDVKM. As DNA, the CDR3 is TGTGCCAGTCAGACAGGGGTAAAAAATCAGCCCCAGCATTTT. It yields the protein CASQTGVKNQPQHF.

V is TRBV6-5 and J is TRBJ2-2; TRBD2 matches at 9 bases. The CDR3 covers 14 residues. Germline V gives CDR1 MNHEY, CDR2 SVGAGI. V trimming: 5 bases; J trimming: 7 bases; junction bases outside the gene matches: 5. DNA for the CDR3: TGTGCCAGCAGTCCAGATAGCGGGAGCGGGGAGCTGTTTTTT. It is translated as CASSPDSGSGELFF.

This clone has a single count. The chain is built from TRBV5-4 and TRBJ2-7; 10 nucleotides align to TRBD1. V lost 4 bases to trimming and J lost 6 bases; unmatched junction nucleotides: 10. This CDR3 comprises 15 residues. CDR1 SGHNT and CDR2 YYREEE come from the germline V gene (reference sequence). CDR3 nucleotides: TGTGCCAGCAGCGCAGACAGGGGGCGGGATAGCGAGCAGTACTTC. Translating it yields CASSADRGRDSEQYF.

The V call is TRBV2, the J call TRBJ1-2, with 7 bases matching TRBD1. This CDR3 is built from 18 residues. Unmatched junction bases numbered 18, after V lost 6 bases and J lost 2 bases. Germline V lookup: CDR1 SNHLY, CDR2 FYNNEI. Written as DNA, the CDR3 is TGTGCCAGCAGCTTATATGGGGCGAAAGGGGGCTTCAACTATGGCTACACCTTC. Translating it yields CASSLYGAKGGFNYGYTF.